Presented here are 23 T cell receptor beta chains from one specimen sequenced in a study of blood T cells in healthy people across ages. PCR was performed a second time for about 6 to 12 cycles using a sample-barcoded 5' primer and a J-beta primer mix. Via MiXCR, TCRdb re-called the 5' RACE reads, giving one row per CDR3 protein. Of 1.5 million to 2 million distinct CDR3 sequences in the sample, approximately 30% are singletons; the top ten hold 7.7%. The sequenced sample consisted of blood. These receptors were obtained from a woman in her thirties in good health.

In this sample, this clonotype turned up a few times. This rearrangement joins TRBV29-1 to TRBJ2-7; 7 bases match TRBD2. V gave up 4 bases and J gave up 2 bases; unmatched junction bases: 5. CDR3 size: 13 residues. The V gene's germline CDR1 is SQVTM and CDR2 ANQGSEA. The CDR3 spells CSVAHGRTYEQYF. CDR3 nucleotides: TGCAGCGTTGCTCACGGGAGGACCTACGAGCAGTACTTC.

This clonotype showed up just a few times. The chain uses TRBV7-2 and TRBJ2-1; possibly TRBD1 for D (5 bases). V lost 5 bases and J lost 0, with 20 bases in between. From germline, CDR1 is SGHTA and CDR2 FQGNSA. The CDR3 runs 18 residues. CDR3 nucleotide sequence: TGTGCCAGCAGCCGTATTCCAATAGGGGAATCCTCCTACAATGAGCAGTTCTTC. This translates into CASSRIPIGESSYNEQFF. Full variable domain (remainder filled in from reference TRBV7-2 and TRBJ2-1): GAGVSQSPSNKVTEKGKDVELRCDPISGHTALYWYRQSLGQGLEFLIYFQGNSAPDKSGLPSDRFSAERTGGSVSTLTIQRTQQEDSAVYLCASSRIPIGESSYNEQFFGPGTRLTVL.

This clonotype was counted a few times. The gene calls are TRBV7-9 and TRBJ2-1, with a possible D match to TRBD1 (5 bases). The CDR3 runs to 12 residues. Germline assignment: CDR1 SEHNR and CDR2 FQNEAQ (reference sequence). Trimming stripped 3 bases from V and 10 bases from J, with 10 bases between. The CDR3 loop is CASSFKGLEQFF. CDR3 DNA sequence: TGTGCCAGCAGCTTTAAGGGGCTAGAGCAGTTCTTC. The full variable domain, its missing parts supplied by reference TRBV7-9 and TRBJ2-1, is DTGVSQNPRHKITKRGQNVTFRCDPISEHNRLYWYRQTLGQGPEFLTYFQNEAQLEKSRLLSDRFSAERPKGSFSTLEIQRTEQGDSAMYLCASSFKGLEQFFGPGTRLTVL.

The V and J genes are TRBV5-1 and TRBJ1-1, with a weak D call TRBD1 (5 bases). The V and J ends lost 3 bases and 6 bases respectively, with 15 bases between them. The length of the CDR3 is 14 residues. Germline V gives CDR1 SGHRS, CDR2 YFSETQ. For the CDR3, the DNA is TGCGCCAGCAGCTCCGGGGCCTCCTACGCTGAAGCTTTCTTT. It translates to CASSSGASYAEAFF.

The sample holds many counts of this clonotype. The V gene is TRBV28, the J gene TRBJ2-7; the match to TRBD1 covers 9 bases. With V trimmed by 3 bases and J by 4 bases, 10 bases remained unmatched. This CDR3 contains 16 residues. Germline assignment: CDR1 MDHEN and CDR2 SYDVKM. The CDR3 loop reads CASSFAQRDRDYEQYF. The CDR3 DNA reads TGTGCCAGCAGTTTCGCCCAACGGGACAGGGATTACGAGCAGTACTTC.

This clonotype was seen a few times. The rearrangement links TRBV30 to TRBJ1-2; no definite D call. CDR1 and CDR2 (germline): GTSNPN, SVGIG (reference sequence). V lost 2 bases and J lost 0, with 16 bases in between. CDR3 length: 16 amino acids. The chain's CDR3 is CAWSRQTRPTNYGYTF. For the CDR3, the DNA is TGTGCCTGGAGTCGACAAACCCGTCCGACTAACTATGGCTACACCTTC.

The sample holds a few counts of this clonotype. V and J are TRBV7-9 and TRBJ2-7; D is unclear. Trimming left V 5 bases short and J 3 bases short, with 11 bases between. The CDR3 is 13 residues long. Germline-derived CDR1 and CDR2 are SEHNR and FQNEAQ (reference sequence). The DNA for the CDR3 is TGTGCCAGCAGCGACGGTTGGGGCTACGAGCAGTACTTC. As protein: CASSDGWGYEQYF.

This clonotype was detected ten times or more. The rearrangement joins TRBV7-6 to TRBJ2-4; D may be TRBD2 (5 bases). Germline CDR1 reads SGHVS; CDR2 reads FNYEAQ. The CDR3 runs to 16 residues. V was pared by 5 bases and J by 2 bases, with 16 bases between. The CDR3 sequence: CASSLGQGGTKNIQYF. Written as DNA, the CDR3 is TGTGCCAGCAGCCTCGGCCAAGGAGGCACCAAAAACATTCAGTACTTC.

This clonotype came up many times. The chain links TRBV20-1 to TRBJ2-5; D call uncertain. The CDR3 totals 13 residues. Germline V gene lookup returns CDR1 DFQATT and CDR2 SNEGSKA (reference sequence). Deletions cut 0 bases from V and 12 bases from J, with 17 bases between. CDR3 in DNA: TGCAGTGCTAGAGATCTAGATCTCGAAAGGGAGTACTTC. It is translated as CSARDLDLEREYF.

Of note for this clonotype: One junction end disagrees with the germline gene, perhaps due to a read error. The chain carries TRBV12-3 or TRBV12-4 and TRBJ1-5, with D perhaps matching TRBD1 (5 bases). The CDR3 is made up of 14 amino acids. In nucleotides, the CDR3 is TGTGCCAACAGTTTAGGAGGGGATACTCAGCCCCAGCATTTT. It yields the protein CANSLGGDTQPQHF.

The chain uses TRBV7-2 and TRBJ2-7, with D unresolved. Germline V lookup: CDR1 SGHTA, CDR2 FQGNSA. The V gene lost 1 base and the J gene lost 3 bases, with 10 bases spanning the gap. CDR3 length: 14 residues. The CDR3 bases are TGTGCCAGCAGCTTAGTCCCGGAAATCTACGAGCAGTACTTC. Its translation: CASSLVPEIYEQYF.

Comments on this clonotype: This sequence may be a read error, since a much larger clone differs from it by one base. The gene calls are TRBV9 and TRBJ2-1; no firm D call. The J call may not be correct, given that the DNA end is closer to TRBJ2-7. Germline V gene data show CDR1 as SGDLS and CDR2 as YYNGEE. The CDR3 consists of 15 residues. CDR3 residues: CASSEDPSSYNEQYF. The CDR3 DNA reads TGTGCCAGCAGCGAGGACCCGAGCTCCTACAATGAGCAGTACTTC.

A remark on this clonotype: Compared with germline, one end of the junction differs, possibly owing to a read error. The chain has TRBV7-2 and TRBJ2-7; the D gene is possibly TRBD2 (6 bases). Germline loops: CDR1 SGHTA, CDR2 FQGNSA. The CDR3 runs 14 residues. This chain's CDR3 is CAGSLGVTGDEQYF. The CDR3 DNA is TGTGCCGGCAGCTTAGGGGTAACGGGGGACGAGCAGTACTTC.

The sample holds a few counts of this clonotype. The chain uses TRBV28 and TRBJ2-7, with D possibly matching TRBD1 (5 bases). This CDR3 comprises 17 residues. Germline V CDR1 and CDR2: MDHEN, SYDVKM. Trimming pared 6 bases from V and 0 bases from J, leaving 21 bases between. This CDR3 reads CASSRSDIFKSSYEQYF. For the CDR3, the DNA is TGTGCCAGCAGCCGCTCGGACATCTTTAAAAGCTCCTACGAGCAGTACTTC.

The rearrangement links TRBV15 to TRBJ2-7, with D tentatively TRBD2 (5 bases). Germline lookup yields CDR1 LNHNV and CDR2 YYDKDF (reference sequence). With 1 base removed from V and 2 bases from J, the gap between germline ends came to 18 bases. The CDR3 length is 17 residues. Written as DNA, the CDR3 is TGTGCCACCAGCAGAGGAGGTCATGCCGGAGGACCCTACGAGCAGTACTTC. This encodes CATSRGGHAGGPYEQYF.

This clonotype was picked up a small number of times. V is TRBV11-2 and J is TRBJ2-7; weak D call: TRBD2 (6 bases). From germline, CDR1 is SGHAT and CDR2 FQNNGV. The V and J ends lost 4 bases and 4 bases respectively, with 17 bases between them. The CDR3 extends over 15 amino acids. This CDR3 is CASSSGGSVLYEQYF. The CDR3 nucleotides are TGTGCCAGCAGCTCCGGAGGGAGCGTCCTTTACGAGCAGTACTTC.

This clonotype was seen many times. This chain uses TRBV6-6 with TRBJ2-4; tentatively, D is TRBD2 (6 bases). Between the trimmed V and J ends, which lost 4 bases and 2 bases, there was a span of 9 bases. The CDR3 extends over 14 amino acids. Germline CDR1 reads MNHNY; CDR2 reads SVGAGI (reference sequence). The CDR3 loop reads CASSSGRTKNIQYF. The CDR3 DNA sequence: TGTGCCAGCAGTTCCGGGAGAACCAAAAACATTCAGTACTTC.

V usage is TRBV29-1 and J usage is TRBJ2-7, with D possibly TRBD2 on 5 matching bases. Germline V gives CDR1 SQVTM, CDR2 ANQGSEA. Trimming took off 6 bases at V and 8 bases at J, with 11 bases between the two ends. This CDR3 contains 10 residues. The chain's CDR3 is CSVLSDKQYF. The CDR3 DNA is TGCAGCGTCCTTAGCGACAAGCAGTACTTC.

Only a few counts were recorded for this clonotype. V is TRBV9 and J is TRBJ2-1; TRBD1 aligns across 7 bases. V lost 4 bases and J lost 4; bases outside the gene matches: 8. The CDR3 spans 15 residues. Germline CDR1 and CDR2: SGDLS and YYNGEE. The CDR3 is CASSRPGQPYNEQFF. The DNA of the CDR3 is TGTGCCAGCAGCCGGCCGGGACAGCCTTACAATGAGCAGTTCTTC.

This chain joins TRBV9 and TRBJ2-7; 11 bases fit TRBD1. CDR3 length equals 14 residues. Trimming removed 4 bases from V and 6 bases from J; junction bases left unmatched: 6. Germline V CDR1 and CDR2: SGDLS, YYNGEE. CDR3 region: CASSKGQGVVEQYF. The CDR3 DNA follows: TGTGCCAGCAGCAAGGGACAGGGGGTCGTCGAGCAGTACTTC. Full variable domain (missing parts from reference TRBV9 and TRBJ2-7): DSGVTQTPKHLITATGQRVTLRCSPRSGDLSVYWYQQSLDQGLQFLIQYYNGEERAKGNILERFSAQQFPDLHSELNLSSLELGDSALYFCASSKGQGVVEQYFGPGTRLTVT.

This clonotype was observed once. A read error may produce the germline difference seen at one junction end. This rearrangement joins TRBV12-3 or TRBV12-4 to TRBJ2-3; D is possibly TRBD2 (5 bases). CDR3 size: 17 residues. The CDR3 is CASSLGDLVESTDAQYF. The CDR3 region has the DNA TGTGCCAGCAGCCTGGGAGACTTGGTTGAAAGCACAGATGCGCAGTATTTT.

J is TRBJ1-2 and V is TRBV7-9, with 9 positions matching TRBD1. The CDR3 contains 11 residues. From germline, CDR1 is SEHNR and CDR2 FQNEAQ (reference sequence). V shed 8 bases, J shed 8 bases, and the junction held 3 bases outside the gene matches. The CDR3 loop reads CASWGQGGYTF. CDR3 coding DNA: TGTGCCAGCTGGGGACAGGGAGGCTACACCTTC.

This clonotype was seen ten or more times. The chain recombines TRBV29-1 with TRBJ1-2; weak D call: TRBD1 (5 bases). Germline V CDR1 and CDR2: SQVTM, ANQGSEA. The CDR3 extends over 15 amino acids. Trimming stripped 3 bases from V and 8 bases from J, with 22 bases between. DNA for the CDR3: TGCAGCGTTGATCAAGGGGCAGGCCTGACTGGGGGCTACACCTTC. Translation gives CSVDQGAGLTGGYTF.